A selection of T cell receptor beta chains follows, all from one sample in a study of PD-L1 blockade in urothelial cancer. Produced via immunoSEQ multiplex PCR; TCRdb's table is partial and in-frame only. The sample consists of some 45,000 clones, over 75% of them appearing once. The sample consisted of PBMCs, taken around atezolizumab (anti-PD-L1) treatment. These receptors were obtained from a man in his sixties with urothelial cancer. Both conserved end residues are trimmed from each CDR3. Fields, in order: V gene, CDR3 protein.

TRBV5-4	ASSLVSGLLETQY
TRBV5-4	ASSLIRSSGGSKNIQY
TRBV11-1	ASSPAAGEAYEQY
TRBV10-3	AIRGGGAMLADTQY
TRBV27	ASSFTGNTEAF
TRBV7-9	ASSSRGRGGTNEKLF
TRBV11-2	ASSLDGTSGSWETQY
TRBV20-1	SALTEYEQY
TRBV19	ASSIKDNTYEQY
TRBV28	ASSLAQPNSPLH
TRBV5-4	ASSLAATLTDTQY
TRBV5-1	ASSFRGRETQY
TRBV7-8	ASSRLSRLAVLNEQF
TRBV11-2	ASSPPFGTSAGLEQY
TRBV27	ASSSPRGADEQY
TRBV28	ASSSLDNTQETQY
TRBV28	ASSEAGGPMDTQY
TRBV28	ASSPDTGYGYNEQF
TRBV14	ASSQASGVYYEQY
TRBV30	AWRGQGTYEQY
TRBV10-2	ASSPGQQETQY
TRBV4-2	ASSQGTPGQQFGNTIY